The 6 T cell receptor beta chains listed next were all sequenced from one sample in a study of T cells after yellow fever vaccination. From the 5' RACE reads, TCRdb called clonotypes with MiXCR, one entry per CDR3 protein. The sample holds about 50,000 distinct CDR3 sequences, roughly 6.9% seen once. This sample comprised CD8+ T cells sorted from PBMCs, obtained on the day of the first yellow fever vaccination. Every receptor here comes from a man younger than 30 who received the YFV17D yellow fever vaccine.

This clonotype was found many times. This chain uses TRBV5-1 with TRBJ1-1, with D maybe TRBD1 (5 bases). Germline V CDR1 and CDR2: SGHRS, YFSETQ. The length of the CDR3 is 13 residues. The V gene lost 5 bases and the J gene lost 1 base, with 9 bases spanning the gap. The CDR3 loop is CASRGHSNTEAFF. Here the CDR3 DNA reads TGCGCCAGCAGAGGACATTCGAACACTGAAGCTTTCTTT.

In this sample, this clonotype turned up many times. The chain links TRBV12-3 or TRBV12-4 to TRBJ1-1, with a possible D match to TRBD1 (6 bases). V gave up 1 base and J gave up 0 bases, with 6 bases separating them. The CDR3 runs to 14 residues. The CDR3 loop reads CASSLGTVNTEAFF. CDR3 sequence (DNA): TGTGCCAGCAGTTTAGGGACAGTGAACACTGAAGCTTTCTTT.

This clonotype was counted ten times or more. V gene TRBV4-1 combines with J gene TRBJ2-7, with D possibly being TRBD1 (6 bases). CDR1 is MGHRA and CDR2 is YSYEKL in the germline V gene. This CDR3 spans 15 amino acids. V gave up 3 bases and J gave up 6 bases, with 18 bases separating them. This CDR3 reads CASSHIRDTCPEQYV. DNA for the CDR3: TGCGCCAGCAGCCACATCCGGGACACCTGCCCCGAGCAGTACGTC.

This clonotype was found a few times. The V call is TRBV10-2, the J call TRBJ1-2; 7 bases are a match to TRBD1. The CDR3 sequence is 14 residues long. Trimming took 2 bases from V and 3 from J; bases not matched to a gene: 3. The germline CDR1 and CDR2 sequences are WSHSY and SAAADI. The CDR3 DNA sequence: TGCGCCAGCAGTGAGACACAGGGGTACTATGGCTACACCTTC. It translates to CASSETQGYYGYTF.

The V call is TRBV5-5, the J call TRBJ2-6, with 7 bases aligning to TRBD1. From germline, CDR1 is SGHKS and CDR2 YYEKEE (reference sequence). V shed 4 bases, J shed 0 bases, and the junction held 7 bases outside the gene matches. CDR3 size: 17 residues. The DNA of the CDR3 is TGTGCCAGCAGCCTGACAGGGAGAATCTCTGGGGCCAACGTCCTGACTTTC. Translated: CASSLTGRISGANVLTF.

This clonotype was counted many times. The chain recombines TRBV11-2 with TRBJ2-1; D is ambiguous. This CDR3 has 13 residues. The germline V and J ends were trimmed by 7 bases and 7 bases, with 14 bases remaining between them. In germline, CDR1 is SGHAT, CDR2 FQNNGV. The CDR3 sequence: CASTDQRRNEQFF. The CDR3 DNA is TGTGCCAGCACCGACCAGAGGCGGAATGAGCAGTTCTTC.